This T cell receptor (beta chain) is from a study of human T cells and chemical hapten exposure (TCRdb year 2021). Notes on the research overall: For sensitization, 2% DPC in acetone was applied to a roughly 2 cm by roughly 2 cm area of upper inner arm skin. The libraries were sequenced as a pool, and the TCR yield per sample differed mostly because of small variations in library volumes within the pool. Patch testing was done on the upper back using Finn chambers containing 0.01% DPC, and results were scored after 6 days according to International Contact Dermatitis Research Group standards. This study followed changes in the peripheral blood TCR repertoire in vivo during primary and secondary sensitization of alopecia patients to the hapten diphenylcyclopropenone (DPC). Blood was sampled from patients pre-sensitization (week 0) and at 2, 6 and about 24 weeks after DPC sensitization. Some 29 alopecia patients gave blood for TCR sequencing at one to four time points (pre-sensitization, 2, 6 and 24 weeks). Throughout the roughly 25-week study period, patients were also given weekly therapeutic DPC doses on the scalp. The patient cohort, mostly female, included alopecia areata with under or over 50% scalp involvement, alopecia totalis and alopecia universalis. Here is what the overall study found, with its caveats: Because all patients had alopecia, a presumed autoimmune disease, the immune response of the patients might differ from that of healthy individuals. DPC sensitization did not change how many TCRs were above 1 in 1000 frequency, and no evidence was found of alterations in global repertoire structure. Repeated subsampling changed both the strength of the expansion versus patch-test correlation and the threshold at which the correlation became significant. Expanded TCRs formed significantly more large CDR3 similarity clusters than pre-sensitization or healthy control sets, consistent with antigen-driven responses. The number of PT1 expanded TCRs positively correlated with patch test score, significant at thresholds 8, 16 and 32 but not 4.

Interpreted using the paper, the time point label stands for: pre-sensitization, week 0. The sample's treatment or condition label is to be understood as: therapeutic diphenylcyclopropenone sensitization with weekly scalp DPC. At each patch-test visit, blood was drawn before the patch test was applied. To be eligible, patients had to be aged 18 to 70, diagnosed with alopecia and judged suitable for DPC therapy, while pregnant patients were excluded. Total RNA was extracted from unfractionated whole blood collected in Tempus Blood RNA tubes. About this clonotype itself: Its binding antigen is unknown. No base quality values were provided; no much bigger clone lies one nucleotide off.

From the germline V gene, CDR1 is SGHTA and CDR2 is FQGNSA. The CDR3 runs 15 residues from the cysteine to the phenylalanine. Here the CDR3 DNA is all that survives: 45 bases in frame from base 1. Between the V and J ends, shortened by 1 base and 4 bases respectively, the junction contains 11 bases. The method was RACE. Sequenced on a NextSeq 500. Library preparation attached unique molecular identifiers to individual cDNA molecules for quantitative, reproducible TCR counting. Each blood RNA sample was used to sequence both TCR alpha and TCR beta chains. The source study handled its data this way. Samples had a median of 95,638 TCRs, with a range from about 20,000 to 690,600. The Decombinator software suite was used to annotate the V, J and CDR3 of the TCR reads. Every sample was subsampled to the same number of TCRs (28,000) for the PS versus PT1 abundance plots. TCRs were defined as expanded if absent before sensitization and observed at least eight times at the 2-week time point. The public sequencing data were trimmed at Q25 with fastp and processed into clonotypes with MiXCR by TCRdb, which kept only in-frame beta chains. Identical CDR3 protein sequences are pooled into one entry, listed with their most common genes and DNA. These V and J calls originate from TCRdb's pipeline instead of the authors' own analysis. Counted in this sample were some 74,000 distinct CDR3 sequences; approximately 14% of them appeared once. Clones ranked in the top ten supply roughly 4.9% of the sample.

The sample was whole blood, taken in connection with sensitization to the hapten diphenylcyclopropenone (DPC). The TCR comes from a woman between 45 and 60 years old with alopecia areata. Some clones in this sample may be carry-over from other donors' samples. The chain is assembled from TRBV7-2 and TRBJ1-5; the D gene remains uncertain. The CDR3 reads CASSLVVGSNQPQHF. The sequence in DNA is TGTGCCAGCAGCTTAGTCGTGGGTTCAAATCAGCCCCAGCATTTT.